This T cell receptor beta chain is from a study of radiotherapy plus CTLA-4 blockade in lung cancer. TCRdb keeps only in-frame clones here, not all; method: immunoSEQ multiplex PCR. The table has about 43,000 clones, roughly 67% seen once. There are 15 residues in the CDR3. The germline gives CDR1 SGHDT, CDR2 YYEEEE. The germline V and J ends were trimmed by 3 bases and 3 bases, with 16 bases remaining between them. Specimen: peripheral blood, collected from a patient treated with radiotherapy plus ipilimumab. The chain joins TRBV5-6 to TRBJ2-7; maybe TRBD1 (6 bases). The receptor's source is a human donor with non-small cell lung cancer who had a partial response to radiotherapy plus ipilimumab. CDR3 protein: CASSSHEGGGYEQYF. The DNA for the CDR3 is TGTGCCAGCAGCTCGCACGAAGGGGGTGGCTACGAGCAGTACTTC.